This T cell receptor (beta chain) was sequenced in a study of CD8 T cell repertoires and HIV-1 epitope variants. About this clone: Its antigen is undetermined.

Germline V gene sequence: CDR1 MDHEN, CDR2 SYDVKM. The germline V and J ends were trimmed by 5 bases and 4 bases, with 20 bases remaining between them. The CDR3 is 16 amino acids. Survey-depth immunoSEQ sequencing covered TCR beta CDR3 regions. The data were produced by immunoSEQ multiplex PCR, yet TCRdb's version contains in-frame clones alone and is incomplete. The sample yields 6,000 or so clones, less than 65% seen once. The sequence was collected from a male donor with HIV. This chain connects TRBV28 to TRBJ1-1; D possibly corresponds to TRBD1 (5 bases). The sequenced sample consisted of cultured CD8+ T cells derived from PBMCs. This CDR3 reads CASSPAGQGVSTEAFF. The CDR3 nucleotides read TGTGCCAGCAGTCCGGCCGGCCAGGGTGTGAGCACTGAAGCTTTCTTT.